The 9 T cell receptor beta chains reported below all come from one sample, sequenced in a study of blood T cell repertoires in COVID-19. Profiled with immunoSEQ multiplex PCR; TCRdb holds only in-frame clones, not every one. The data show around 89,000 clones, roughly 87% seen once. Source material: peripheral blood. The source is a man between 45 and 60 years old with acute or convalescent COVID-19.

The chain uses TRBV19 and TRBJ1-4; D is undetermined. Trimming left V 5 bases short and J 11 bases short, with 12 bases between. CDR1 is LNHDA, CDR2 SQIVND, per germline (reference sequence). The CDR3 length is 12 residues. The CDR3 here is CASSFSPGKLFF. CDR3 bases: TGTGCCAGTAGTTTTTCCCCGGGGAAACTGTTTTTT. The full variable domain, its missing parts supplied by reference TRBV19 and TRBJ1-4, is DGGITQSPKYLFRKEGQNVTLSCEQNLNHDAMYWYRQDPGQGLRLIYYSQIVNDFQKGDIAEGYSVSREKKESFPLTVTSAQKNPTAFYLCASSFSPGKLFFGSGTQLSVL.

The genes are TRBV6-2 or TRBV6-3 and TRBJ1-1; maybe TRBD1 (6 bases). Germline V CDR1 and CDR2: MNHEY, SVGEGT. This CDR3 spans 15 amino acids. Trimming shortened V by 7 bases and J by 2 bases, and 17 bases separated the two germline ends. The CDR3 here is CASIPSGGGNTEAFF. The CDR3 coding sequence is TGTGCCAGCATCCCCTCCGGGGGGGGCAACACTGAAGCTTTCTTT.

This clone appeared a single time. V and J are TRBV7-2 and TRBJ1-6; tentatively, D is TRBD1 (6 bases). V lost 6 bases to trimming and J lost 8 bases, with 17 bases between them. This CDR3 contains 15 residues. Germline-derived CDR1 and CDR2 are SGHTA and FQGNSA. Written as DNA, the CDR3 is TGTGCCAGCAGGGTAAACAGGGTCGCCGATTCACCCCTCCACTTT. Amino acid sequence: CASRVNRVADSPLHF.

The chain combines TRBV7-9 with TRBJ2-7; 7 bases map to TRBD1. In germline, CDR1 is SEHNR, CDR2 FQNEAQ (reference sequence). J gave up 5 bases and V 5 bases, and 6 bases lay outside the gene matches. The CDR3 runs 13 residues. This CDR3 is CASSRQGSNEQYV. CDR3 sequence (DNA): TGTGCCAGCAGCCGACAGGGATCGAACGAGCAGTACGTC.

The V and J genes are TRBV12-5 and TRBJ1-1; no definite D call. V was shortened by 6 bases and J by 2 bases, with 4 bases between the two germline ends. Germline CDR1 reads LGHNT; CDR2 reads FRNRAP. The CDR3 is 11 residues long. CDR3 sequence reads: CASGRNTEAFF. The CDR3, as DNA: TGTGCTAGTGGCCGTAACACTGAAGCTTTCTTT.

The sample holds a few counts of this clone. The chain couples TRBV15 to TRBJ1-3; D call uncertain. The CDR3 runs to 16 residues. Germline V gene data show CDR1 as LNHNV and CDR2 as YYDKDF (reference sequence). The V gene lost 4 bases and the J gene lost 0 bases, with 13 bases spanning the gap. In DNA form, the CDR3 reads TGTGCCACCAGCAATGAGACAATGATCTCTGGAAACACCATATATTTT. As protein: CATSNETMISGNTIYF.

This sequence joins TRBV2 and TRBJ1-6, with D possibly TRBD1 on 6 matching bases. This CDR3 region has 11 residues. V lost 5 bases and J 19 bases, leaving 15 bases between the germline ends. Germline V gene lookup returns CDR1 SNHLY and CDR2 FYNNEI. As DNA, the CDR3 is TGTGCCAGCAGTTACGACAGGATTATGCACTTT. This translates into CASSYDRIMHF. The full variable domain, completed using reference TRBV2 and TRBJ1-6, is EPEVTQTPSHQVTQMGQEVILRCVPISNHLYFYWYRQILGQKVEFLVSFYNNEISEKSEIFDDQFSVERPDGSNFTLKIRSTKLEDSAMYFCASSYDRIMHFGNGTRLTVT.

This clone was picked up one time. The rearrangement uses TRBV28 and TRBJ1-5; D remains unclear. With 7 bases removed from V and 6 bases from J, the gap between germline ends came to 13 bases. The CDR3 length is 13 residues. Germline V lookup: CDR1 MDHEN, CDR2 SYDVKM. The CDR3 sequence is CASTLRRFQPQHF. The CDR3 region has the DNA TGTGCCAGCACCCTCCGCCGGTTTCAGCCCCAGCATTTT.

This chain connects TRBV7-2 to TRBJ1-1; TRBD1 matches at 10 bases. Germline trimming cut 1 base from V and 8 bases from J; bases unmatched to any gene: 7. Germline CDR1 and CDR2: SGHTA and FQGNSA. CDR3 length: 15 residues. CDR3 protein: CASSLEAVDRGEAFF. CDR3 nucleotides: TGTGCCAGCAGCTTAGAGGCTGTGGACAGGGGGGAAGCTTTCTTT. The full variable domain, rest sourced from reference TRBV7-2 and TRBJ1-1, is GAGVSQSPSNKVTEKGKDVELRCDPISGHTALYWYRQSLGQGLEFLIYFQGNSAPDKSGLPSDRFSAERTGGSVSTLTIQRTQQEDSAVYLCASSLEAVDRGEAFFGQGTRLTVV.